This T cell receptor beta chain appears in the sequencing data of a study of cytomegalovirus exposure and HLA in healthy donors. PCR was performed using 60 Vbeta and 13 Jbeta primers. Clones were sequenced by immunoSEQ multiplex PCR, and TCRdb holds only the in-frame ones, with some missing. Seen here are over 110,000 clones, more than 75% observed once, and the top ten hold about 6.8%. Germline values: CDR1 SGDLS, CDR2 YYNGEE. With 0 bases clipped from V and 4 bases from J, the junction kept 4 bases outside the gene matches. This CDR3 contains 14 residues. This TCR came from a woman aged 40 to 55 in good health and CMV-seropositive. This chain links TRBV9 with TRBJ2-7; TRBD2 aligns across 7 bases. The material sequenced was PBMCs. The CDR3 nucleotides read TGTGCCAGCAGCGTAGGTGCTAGCGGATACGAGCAGTACTTC. This codes for CASSVGASGYEQYF.